The next 24 T cell receptor beta chains were all read from a single sample in a study of post-analysis software for immune sequencing data. Study-wide findings and caveats: Included in a set of about 5 TRBV segments more frequent in patients than controls were TRBV5-6, TRBV5-1 and TRBV20-1.

No antigens are known for them. Presence of unique molecular identifiers characterized the TCR beta cDNA libraries. TCRdb re-analysed the PCR reads in MiXCR, keeping a single row per CDR3 protein. The sample consists of approximately 150,000 distinct CDR3 sequences, roughly 31% of them appearing once. Specimen: blood. Receptors originate from a girl aged 5-17 years with multiple sclerosis.

This sequence joins TRBV7-9 and TRBJ1-1; TRBD1 aligns across 10 bases. Germline CDR1 reads SEHNR; CDR2 reads FQNEAQ (reference sequence). This CDR3 comprises 14 residues. The trim removed 5 bases at V and 3 bases at J, leaving 3 bases unmatched. CDR3 in amino acids: CASSRQGAHTEAFF. The CDR3 DNA follows: TGTGCCAGCAGCCGACAGGGGGCCCACACTGAAGCTTTCTTT. Drawing the rest from reference TRBV7-9 and TRBJ1-1, the complete variable domain is DTGVSQNPRHKITKRGQNVTFRCDPISEHNRLYWYRQTLGQGPEFLTYFQNEAQLEKSRLLSDRFSAERPKGSFSTLEIQRTEQGDSAMYLCASSRQGAHTEAFFGQGTRLTVV.

Of note for this clonotype: This sequence may be a read error, since a much larger clone differs from it by one base. The gene calls are TRBV20-1 and TRBJ2-1; D is possibly TRBD2 (6 bases). Trimming cost V 3 bases and J 4 bases, with 13 bases left between them. The CDR3 is 14 residues long. Germline CDR1 reads DFQATT; CDR2 reads SNEGSKA (reference sequence). CDR3 in amino acids: CSASSTSRYNEQFF. The CDR3 DNA reads TGCAGTGCTAGTAGCACTAGCAGGTACAATGAGCAGTTCTTC.

This clonotype was counted many times. The genes are TRBV12-3 or TRBV12-4 and TRBJ2-1, with D perhaps given as TRBD1 or TRBD2 (5 bases each). V shed 6 bases and J shed 6 bases, with 15 bases lying between them. The CDR3 totals 14 residues. DNA for the CDR3: TGTGCCAGCAGCACGGGACGGAGAGCCAATGAGCAGTTCTTC. Amino acid sequence: CASSTGRRANEQFF.

Ten or more counts support this clonotype. CDR3 sequence reads: CASSLVGSQETQYF. Here the CDR3 DNA reads TGCGCCAGCAGCTTGGTGGGCTCCCAAGAGACCCAGTACTTC. The V and J genes are TRBV5-1 and TRBJ2-5; D unresolved. Germline CDR1 reads SGHRS; CDR2 reads YFSETQ. CDR3 size: 14 residues. The V and J ends lost 0 bases and 1 base respectively, with 7 bases between them.

In regard to this clonotype: A much larger clone differs by one base, so this may be a read error. CDR3 protein: CASSGSGGSRLDEQFF. The CDR3 DNA is TGCGCCAGCAGTGGGTCAGGGGGTAGTCGACTGGATGAGCAGTTCTTC. The genes are TRBV10-1 and TRBJ2-1; 7 bases match TRBD1. The CDR3 contains 16 residues. Looked up from germline, CDR1 is WNHNN and CDR2 is SYGVQD (reference sequence). V shed 4 bases and J 8 bases; nucleotides not matched to a gene: 14.

This clonotype was found many times. The genes are TRBV4-1 and TRBJ2-7; tentatively, D is TRBD2 (5 bases). Germline assignment: CDR1 MGHRA and CDR2 YSYEKL. The CDR3 extends over 15 amino acids. Trimming shortened V by 3 bases and J by 1 base, and 13 bases separated the two germline ends. This CDR3 reads CASSQNEGASYEQYF. The CDR3 bases are TGCGCCAGCAGCCAGAACGAGGGAGCTTCCTACGAGCAGTACTTC.

This rearrangement joins TRBV27 to TRBJ2-4, with 12 nucleotides matching TRBD1. The J call may be wrong; the DNA end is better matched by TRBJ2-7. Germline-derived CDR1 and CDR2 are MNHEY and SMNVEV (reference sequence). This CDR3 comprises 16 residues. CDR3 region: CASSSLPGQGAGEQYF. CDR3 coding DNA: TGTGCCAGCAGTTCCCTCCCGGGACAGGGGGCTGGCGAGCAGTACTTC.

This clonotype was found many times. The chain uses TRBV5-1 and TRBJ2-1; the D gene is possibly TRBD1 (6 bases). This CDR3 is built from 15 residues. V shed 0 bases and J shed 2 bases, with 9 bases lying between them. Germline values: CDR1 SGHRS, CDR2 YFSETQ. DNA for the CDR3: TGCGCCAGCAGCTTGGCAGGGGTGGCCTACAATGAGCAGTTCTTC. Its translation: CASSLAGVAYNEQFF. The full variable domain, completed using reference TRBV5-1 and TRBJ2-1, is KAGVTQTPRYLIKTRGQQVTLSCSPISGHRSVSWYQQTPGQGLQFLFEYFSETQRNKGNFPGRFSGRQFSNSRSEMNVSTLELGDSALYLCASSLAGVAYNEQFFGPGTRLTVL.

The chain links TRBV5-1 to TRBJ2-1; no definite D call. This CDR3 is 14 amino acids long. The V and J ends lost 0 bases and 1 base respectively, with 5 bases between them. The germline V gene has CDR1 SGHRS and CDR2 YFSETQ. CDR3 DNA: TGCGCCAGCAGCTTGGAGAGGTCCTACAATGAGCAGTTCTTC. The encoded protein is CASSLERSYNEQFF.

This chain uses TRBV15 with TRBJ1-2; D not certain. CDR1 is LNHNV, CDR2 YYDKDF, per germline (reference sequence). V lost 1 base and J 1 base, leaving 13 bases between the germline ends. The CDR3 totals 16 residues. The CDR3 reads CATSRVMTANNYGYTF. The DNA for the CDR3 is TGTGCCACCAGCAGAGTTATGACGGCCAATAACTATGGCTACACCTTC.

A note on this clonotype: Being one base from a much bigger clone, this may be a read error. This rearrangement joins TRBV20-1 to TRBJ1-2, with 9 bases fitting TRBD1. CDR1 is DFQATT, CDR2 SNEGSKA, per germline (reference sequence). The CDR3 consists of 14 residues. V gave up 5 bases and J gave up 8 bases; unmatched junction bases: 12. In DNA form, the CDR3 reads TGCAGTGCTGTTGGGACAGGGAGACTAGAGGGCTACACCTTC. It encodes CSAVGTGRLEGYTF.

The chain employs TRBV12-3 or TRBV12-4 and TRBJ2-7; TRBD1 aligns across 7 bases. Unmatched junction bases numbered 9, after V lost 6 bases and J lost 7 bases. The CDR3 is made up of 13 amino acids. CDR3 nucleotides: TGTGCCAGCAGCTACGACAGGGTCGATGAGCAGTACTTC. It specifies CASSYDRVDEQYF.

This chain joins TRBV12-3 or TRBV12-4 and TRBJ1-5, with TRBD1 matching 9 bases. Trimming removed 2 bases from V and 5 bases from J; junction bases left unmatched: 4. CDR3 size: 15 residues. CDR3 residues: CASSLRRDRDQPQHF. The CDR3 region has the DNA TGTGCCAGCAGTTTACGTAGGGACAGGGATCAGCCCCAGCATTTT.

This clonotype was observed a few times. The chain has TRBV18 and TRBJ1-1; D is ambiguous. This CDR3 contains 16 residues. The V end lost 3 bases, the J end lost 1 base, and 15 bases lay between the germline ends. Germline V gene lookup returns CDR1 KGHSH and CDR2 LQKENI. As DNA, the CDR3 is TGTGCCAGCTCACCCCCTGGGGTGAATGCGAACACTGAAGCTTTCTTT. Encoded protein: CASSPPGVNANTEAFF.

This chain uses TRBV28 with TRBJ1-2; D remains unclear. The germline gives CDR1 MDHEN, CDR2 SYDVKM. This CDR3 has 10 residues. The V gene lost 10 bases and the J gene lost 8 bases, with 11 bases spanning the gap. The CDR3 coding sequence is TGTGCCACCGCCGAGGGCGGCTACACCTTC. Its protein product is CATAEGGYTF.

This clonotype came up a few times. V is TRBV29-1 and J is TRBJ1-2; 10 bases align to TRBD1. Germline V gives CDR1 SQVTM, CDR2 ANQGSEA. This CDR3 comprises 15 residues. The V gene end was trimmed by 3 bases and the J gene end by 6 bases; junction bases not matched to a gene: 10. CDR3 region: CSVEPVAGQGNGYTF. The CDR3 region has the DNA TGCAGCGTTGAGCCTGTAGCGGGACAGGGGAATGGCTACACCTTC.

As for this clonotype: One junction end does not reproduce the germline sequence, and a read error may be involved. V and J are TRBV12-3 or TRBV12-4 and TRBJ1-6, with D hard to call. The CDR3 is 12 amino acids. The CDR3 DNA sequence: TGTGCCAGCAGTTCGGAGAGATCACCCCGCCACTTT. This gives the protein CASSSERSPRHF.

Only one count was recorded for this clonotype. This may stem from a read error, because a much larger clone lies one nucleotide away. This sequence joins TRBV10-3 and TRBJ2-1, with 7 positions matching TRBD2. This CDR3 comprises 12 residues. Trimming at V came to 10 bases and at J to 10 bases, leaving 10 bases not matched to a gene. The germline CDR1 and CDR2 sequences are ENHRY and SYGVKD. CDR3 amino acids: CATATSTYEQFF. Written as DNA, the CDR3 is TGTGCCACGGCGACTAGCACCTACGAGCAGTTCTTC.

Many counts were recorded for this clonotype. This chain uses TRBV6-5 with TRBJ2-5; the D is unclear. Germline V gene data show CDR1 as MNHEY and CDR2 as SVGAGI. The V and J ends lost 0 bases and 2 bases respectively, with 10 bases between them. This CDR3 contains 15 residues. The CDR3 loop is CASSYSERPQETQYF. In DNA form, the CDR3 reads TGTGCCAGCAGTTACTCCGAGAGACCTCAAGAGACCCAGTACTTC.

CDR3 DNA: TGTGCCAGCAGTGACTCAACAGGGGGCGCGGGTTATGGCTACACCTTC. It translates to CASSDSTGGAGYGYTF. The chain employs TRBV28 and TRBJ1-2, with TRBD1 matching 9 bases. From germline, CDR1 is MDHEN and CDR2 SYDVKM. The V segment lost 5 bases and the J segment 5 bases; nucleotides outside the gene matches: 12. There are 16 residues in the CDR3.

The V and J genes are TRBV4-1 and TRBJ2-4; D is possibly TRBD2 (6 bases). Trimming left V 3 bases short and J 0 bases short, with 18 bases between. The CDR3 is 18 residues long. The germline V gene has CDR1 MGHRA and CDR2 YSYEKL. In nucleotides, the CDR3 is TGCGCCAGCAGCCATCCGACGGAGGGATTCCTAGCCAAAAACATTCAGTACTTC. The encoded protein is CASSHPTEGFLAKNIQYF.

The sample holds many counts of this clonotype. The gene calls are TRBV9 and TRBJ2-3, with D uncertain. The CDR3 loop spans 13 amino acids. Germline V gene lookup returns CDR1 SGDLS and CDR2 YYNGEE. V lost 4 bases, J lost 4 bases, and 10 bases lay in between. The CDR3 region has the DNA TGTGCCAGCAGCTCCGGACCCCCAGATACGCAGTATTTT. Encoded protein: CASSSGPPDTQYF. Based on the CDR3 plus reference TRBV9 and TRBJ2-3, the full variable domain is DSGVTQTPKHLITATGQRVTLRCSPRSGDLSVYWYQQSLDQGLQFLIQYYNGEERAKGNILERFSAQQFPDLHSELNLSSLELGDSALYFCASSSGPPDTQYFGPGTRLTVL.

With regard to this clonotype: Being one base from a much bigger clone, this may be a read error. This sequence joins TRBV15 and TRBJ2-7; D is unclear. This CDR3 is 12 amino acids long. Trimming took off 7 bases at V and 2 bases at J, with 9 bases between the two ends. CDR1 is LNHNV and CDR2 is YYDKDF in the germline V gene (reference sequence). Here the CDR3 reads CATTAWAYEQYF. CDR3 bases: TGTGCCACCACCGCGTGGGCCTACGAGCAGTACTTC.

This clonotype was counted many times. This rearrangement joins TRBV5-6 to TRBJ2-1; D gene uncertain. With 9 bases removed from V and 0 bases from J, the gap between germline ends came to 16 bases. The CDR3 loop spans 15 amino acids. CDR1 and CDR2 (germline): SGHDT, YYEEEE. CDR3 nucleotide sequence: TGTGCCACCCACTCAGTAGCAAGCTCCTACAATGAGCAGTTCTTC. Its translation is CATHSVASSYNEQFF.